This TCR beta chain originates from a study of technical replicates of blood from a handful of donors. Assay used: immunoSEQ multiplex PCR; TCRdb lists only in-frame clones, some missing. The table shows 75,000 to 90,000 clones, with roughly 94% occurring only once. The V gene's germline CDR1 is LNHDA and CDR2 SQIVND (reference sequence). V was clipped by 4 bases and J by 3 bases, with 25 bases between them. The CDR3 contains 18 residues. The rearrangement joins TRBV19 to TRBJ2-7; D is possibly TRBD1 (6 bases). This receptor was obtained from a human donor in good health. Sample: T cells isolated from PBMCs. DNA of the CDR3: TGTGCCAGTAGTACCATAGCCCCTCCCAGGGGATTTGACTACGAGCAGTACTTC. Amino acid sequence: CASSTIAPPRGFDYEQYF.